The entry below gives a single T cell receptor beta chain sequence along with its context. Amplification used 60 Vbeta primers and 13 Jbeta primers. Profiled with immunoSEQ multiplex PCR; TCRdb holds only in-frame clones, not every one. The data show some 150,000 clones, with nearly 80% seen just once and around 0.7% held by the top ten. These data originate in a study of cytomegalovirus exposure and HLA in healthy donors. Germline CDR1 is SQVTM and CDR2 is ANQGSEA. This CDR3 comprises 11 residues. V lost 5 bases to trimming and J lost 9 bases, with 11 bases between them. The V call is TRBV29-1, the J call TRBJ2-1; D perhaps matches TRBD2 (5 bases). The receptor was isolated from a male donor in good health and CMV-seronegative. Sequencing was performed on PBMCs. DNA for the CDR3: TGCAGCGTTCTCCGGGGTAGTGAGCAGTTCTTC. It yields the protein CSVLRGSEQFF.